The sequence of this T cell receptor beta chain was determined in a study of blood T cells in healthy people across ages. CDR3 length: 18 amino acids. The J segment lost 4 bases and the V segment lost 4 bases, leaving 16 bases of the junction unmatched. The germline gives CDR1 SEHNR, CDR2 FQNEAQ (reference sequence). With a J-beta primer mix and a sample-barcoded 5' primer, a second PCR ran about 7 to 11 cycles. MiXCR, run by TCRdb on the 5' RACE reads, gives a single entry per CDR3 protein. The data contain some 1.8 million distinct CDR3 sequences, 35% to 50% of them seen just once; the ten biggest clones take up 20% to 25%. This clonotype was counted between two and nine times.

The chain recombines TRBV7-9 with TRBJ2-1; 7 bases are shared with TRBD1. The clonotype comes from a human donor in good health. Sample: blood. The CDR3 protein is CASSSPVDIRDSYNEQFF. CDR3 nucleotide sequence: TGTGCCAGCAGCTCTCCCGTTGATATCCGGGACAGTTACAATGAGCAGTTCTTC.